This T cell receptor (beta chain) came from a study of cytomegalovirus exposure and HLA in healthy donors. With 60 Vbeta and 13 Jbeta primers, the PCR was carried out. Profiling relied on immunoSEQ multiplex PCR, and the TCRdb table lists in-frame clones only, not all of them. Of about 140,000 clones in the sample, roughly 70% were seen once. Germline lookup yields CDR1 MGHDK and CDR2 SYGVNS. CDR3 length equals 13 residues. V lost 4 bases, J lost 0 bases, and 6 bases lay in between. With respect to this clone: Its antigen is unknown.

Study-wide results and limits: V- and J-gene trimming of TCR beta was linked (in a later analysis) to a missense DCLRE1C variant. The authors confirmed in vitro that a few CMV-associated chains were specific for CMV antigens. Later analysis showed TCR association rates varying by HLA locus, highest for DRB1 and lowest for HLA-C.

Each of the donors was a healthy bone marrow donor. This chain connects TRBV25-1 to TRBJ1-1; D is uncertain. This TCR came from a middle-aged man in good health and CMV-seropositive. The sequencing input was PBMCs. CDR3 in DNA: TGTGCCAGCAGTGTTCAGATGAACACTGAAGCTTTCTTT. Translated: CASSVQMNTEAFF.